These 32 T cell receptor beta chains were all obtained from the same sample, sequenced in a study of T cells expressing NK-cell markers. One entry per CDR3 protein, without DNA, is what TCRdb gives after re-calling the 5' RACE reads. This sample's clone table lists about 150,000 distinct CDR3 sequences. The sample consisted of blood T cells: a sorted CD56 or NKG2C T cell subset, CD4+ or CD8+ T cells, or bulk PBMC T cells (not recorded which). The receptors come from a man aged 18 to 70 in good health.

The chain's CDR3 is CASSFGQARAYTF. The V call is TRBV5-1, the J call TRBJ1-2; lacking DNA, the TRBD1 call made by TCRdb goes unchecked. Germline lookup yields CDR1 SGHRS and CDR2 YFSETQ. The CDR3 sequence is 13 residues long.

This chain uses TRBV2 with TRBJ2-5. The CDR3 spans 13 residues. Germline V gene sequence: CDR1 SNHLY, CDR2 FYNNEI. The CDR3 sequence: CASLTAYQETQYF.

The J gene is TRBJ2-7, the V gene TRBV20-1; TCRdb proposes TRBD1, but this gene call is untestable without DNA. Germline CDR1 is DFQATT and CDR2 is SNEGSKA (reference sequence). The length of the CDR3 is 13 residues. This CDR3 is CSARRDTYYEQYF.

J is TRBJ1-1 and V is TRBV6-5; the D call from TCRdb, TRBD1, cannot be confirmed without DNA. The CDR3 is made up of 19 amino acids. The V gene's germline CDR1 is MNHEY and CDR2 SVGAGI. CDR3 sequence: CASSYERGGIGVMNTEAFF.

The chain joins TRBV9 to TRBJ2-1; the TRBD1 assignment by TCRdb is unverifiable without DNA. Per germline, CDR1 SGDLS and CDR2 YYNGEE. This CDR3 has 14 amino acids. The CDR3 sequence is CASSPGHNYNEQFF.

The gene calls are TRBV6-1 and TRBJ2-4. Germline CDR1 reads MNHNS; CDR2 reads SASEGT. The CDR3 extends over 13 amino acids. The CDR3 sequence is CASFDTVKNIQYF.

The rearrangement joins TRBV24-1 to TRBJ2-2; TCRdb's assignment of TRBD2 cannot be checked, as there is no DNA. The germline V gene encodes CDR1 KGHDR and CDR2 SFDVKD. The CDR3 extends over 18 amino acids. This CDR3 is CATSDFPRAGLYTGELFF.

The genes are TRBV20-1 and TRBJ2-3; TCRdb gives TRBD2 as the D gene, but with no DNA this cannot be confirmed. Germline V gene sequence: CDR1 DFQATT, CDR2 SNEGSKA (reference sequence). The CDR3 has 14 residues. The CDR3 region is CSAREISGGYTQYF.

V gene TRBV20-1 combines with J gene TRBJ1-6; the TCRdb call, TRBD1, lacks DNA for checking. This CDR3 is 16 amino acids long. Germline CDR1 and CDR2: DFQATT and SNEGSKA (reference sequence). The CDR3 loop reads CSARDGGPSYNSPLHF.

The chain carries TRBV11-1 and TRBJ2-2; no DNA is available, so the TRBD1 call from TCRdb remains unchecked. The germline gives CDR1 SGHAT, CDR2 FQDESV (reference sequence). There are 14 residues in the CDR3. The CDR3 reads CASSWTGGTGELFF.

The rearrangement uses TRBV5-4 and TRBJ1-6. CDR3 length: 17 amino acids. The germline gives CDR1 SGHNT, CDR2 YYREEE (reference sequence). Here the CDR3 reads CASSFNNNRPSNSPLHF.

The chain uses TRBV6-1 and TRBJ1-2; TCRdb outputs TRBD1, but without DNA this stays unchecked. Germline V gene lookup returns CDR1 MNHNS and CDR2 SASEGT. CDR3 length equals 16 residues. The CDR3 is CASSKLDAGTDYGYTF.

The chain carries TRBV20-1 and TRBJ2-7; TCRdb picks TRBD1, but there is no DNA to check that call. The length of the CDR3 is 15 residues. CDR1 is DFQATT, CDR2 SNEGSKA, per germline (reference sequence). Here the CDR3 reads CSARPSRDTSYEQYF.

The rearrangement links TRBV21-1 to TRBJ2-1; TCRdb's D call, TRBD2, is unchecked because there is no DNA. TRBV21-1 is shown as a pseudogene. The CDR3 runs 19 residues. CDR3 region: CASRKGTAGGESSYNEQFF.

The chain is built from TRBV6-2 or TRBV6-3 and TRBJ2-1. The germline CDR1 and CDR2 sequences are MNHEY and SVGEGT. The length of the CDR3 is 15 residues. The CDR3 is CASSYSEAAYNEQFF.

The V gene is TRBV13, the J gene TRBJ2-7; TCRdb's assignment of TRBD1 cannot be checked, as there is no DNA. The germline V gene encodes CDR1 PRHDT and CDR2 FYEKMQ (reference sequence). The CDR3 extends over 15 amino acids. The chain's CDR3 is CASSQTADSLGEQYF.

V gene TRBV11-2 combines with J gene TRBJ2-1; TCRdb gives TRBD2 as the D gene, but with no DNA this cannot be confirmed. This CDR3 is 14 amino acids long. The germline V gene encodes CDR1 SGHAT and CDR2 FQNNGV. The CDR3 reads CASSHVLAGDEQFF.

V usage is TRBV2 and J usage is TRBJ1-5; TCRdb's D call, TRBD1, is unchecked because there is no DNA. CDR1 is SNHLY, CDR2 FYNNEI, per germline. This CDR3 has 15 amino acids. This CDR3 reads CASSTGQYDNQPQHF.

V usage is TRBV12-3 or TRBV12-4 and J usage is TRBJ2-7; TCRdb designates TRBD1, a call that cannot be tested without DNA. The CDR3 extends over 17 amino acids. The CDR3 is CASSFERGPRRSYEQYF.

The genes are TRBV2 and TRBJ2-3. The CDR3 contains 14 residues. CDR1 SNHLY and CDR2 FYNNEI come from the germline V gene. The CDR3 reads CASNPSAGTDTQYF.

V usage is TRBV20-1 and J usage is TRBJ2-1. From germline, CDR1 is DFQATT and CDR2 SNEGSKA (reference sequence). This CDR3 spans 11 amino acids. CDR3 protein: CSGPSYDEQFF.

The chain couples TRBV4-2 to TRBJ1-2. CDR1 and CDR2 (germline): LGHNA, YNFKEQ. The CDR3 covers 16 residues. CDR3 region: CASSQEEGILFYGYTF.

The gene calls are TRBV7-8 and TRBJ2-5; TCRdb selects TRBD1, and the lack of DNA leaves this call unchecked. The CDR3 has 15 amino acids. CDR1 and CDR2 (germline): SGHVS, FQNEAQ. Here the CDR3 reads CASSSLGGLGETQYF.

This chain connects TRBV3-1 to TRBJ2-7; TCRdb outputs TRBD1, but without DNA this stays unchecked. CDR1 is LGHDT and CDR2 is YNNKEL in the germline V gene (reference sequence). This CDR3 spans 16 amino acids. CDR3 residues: CASSQEAPGSSYEQYF.

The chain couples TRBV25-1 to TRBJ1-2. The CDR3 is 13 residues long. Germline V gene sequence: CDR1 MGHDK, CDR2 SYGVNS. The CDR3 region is CASSESGFYGYTF.

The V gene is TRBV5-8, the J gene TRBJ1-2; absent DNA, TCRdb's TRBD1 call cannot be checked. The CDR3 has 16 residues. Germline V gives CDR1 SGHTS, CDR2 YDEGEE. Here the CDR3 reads CASSSPYGTGGNGYTF.

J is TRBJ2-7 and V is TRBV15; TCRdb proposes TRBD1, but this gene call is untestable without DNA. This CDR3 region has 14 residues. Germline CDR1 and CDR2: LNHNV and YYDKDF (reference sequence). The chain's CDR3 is CATSKGQGYYEQYF. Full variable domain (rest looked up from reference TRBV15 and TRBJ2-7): DAMVIQNPRYQVTQFGKPVTLSCSQTLNHNVMYWYQQKSSQAPKLLFHYYDKDFNNEADTPDNFQSRRPNTSFCFLDIRSPGLGDTAMYLCATSKGQGYYEQYFGPGTRLTVT.

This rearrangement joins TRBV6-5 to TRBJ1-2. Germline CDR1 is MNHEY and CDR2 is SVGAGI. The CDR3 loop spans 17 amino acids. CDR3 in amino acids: CASSYWETETSNYGYTF.

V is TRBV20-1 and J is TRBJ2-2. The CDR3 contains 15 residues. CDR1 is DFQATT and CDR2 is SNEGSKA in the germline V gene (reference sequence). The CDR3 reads CSARGQRDMTGELFF.

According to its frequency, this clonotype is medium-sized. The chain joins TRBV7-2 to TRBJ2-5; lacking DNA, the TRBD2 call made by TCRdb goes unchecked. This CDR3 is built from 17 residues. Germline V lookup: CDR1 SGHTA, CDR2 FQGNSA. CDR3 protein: CASRAWRSGVYQETQYF.

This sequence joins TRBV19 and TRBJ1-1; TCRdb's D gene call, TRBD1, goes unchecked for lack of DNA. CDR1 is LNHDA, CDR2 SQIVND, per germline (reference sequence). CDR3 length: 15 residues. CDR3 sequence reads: CASSIAGQVGTEAFF. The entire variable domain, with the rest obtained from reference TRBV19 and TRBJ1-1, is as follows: DGGITQSPKYLFRKEGQNVTLSCEQNLNHDAMYWYRQDPGQGLRLIYYSQIVNDFQKGDIAEGYSVSREKKESFPLTVTSAQKNPTAFYLCASSIAGQVGTEAFFGQGTRLTVV.

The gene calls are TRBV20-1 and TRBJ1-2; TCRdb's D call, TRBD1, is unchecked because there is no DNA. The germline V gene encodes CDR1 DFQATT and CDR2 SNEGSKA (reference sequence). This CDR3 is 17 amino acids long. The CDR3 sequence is CSARDGGDRPGGYGYTF.